One and the same sample provided the 30 T cell receptor beta chains below, sequenced in a study of blood T cell repertoires in COVID-19. The repertoire was sequenced with immunoSEQ multiplex PCR; TCRdb's copy has only in-frame clones and lacks some. Among about 85,000 clones listed, 87% were seen once. Sequenced: peripheral blood. The receptors originated from a man aged 60 to 69 with acute or convalescent COVID-19.

This clone was observed once. The chain recombines TRBV19 with TRBJ2-7; 9 positions agree with TRBD2. The CDR3 has 15 residues. J lost 2 bases, V lost 4 bases, and 6 bases had no gene match. The germline V gene encodes CDR1 LNHDA and CDR2 SQIVND (reference sequence). CDR3 protein: CASSNVAGVTYEQYF. In DNA, the CDR3 is TGTGCCAGTAGTAACGTAGCGGGGGTAACCTACGAGCAGTACTTC.

The chain is built from TRBV27 and TRBJ2-1; 9 nucleotides match TRBD2. The CDR3 runs to 13 residues. Germline V gene data show CDR1 as MNHEY and CDR2 as SMNVEV (reference sequence). After removal of 5 bases from V and 8 bases from J, the junction contained 4 bases not matched to a gene. The CDR3 nucleotides are TGTGCCAGCAGTCAGAGCGGGGGGCATGAGCAGTTCTTC. Translating gives CASSQSGGHEQFF.

V gene TRBV19 combines with J gene TRBJ1-6, with D unresolved. Trimming stripped 6 bases from V and 6 bases from J, with 9 bases between. CDR3 length: 13 residues. Germline CDR1 LNHDA, CDR2 SQIVND (reference sequence). CDR3 bases: TGTGCCAGTAGCGAAGAACTTAATTCACCCCTCCACTTT. As protein: CASSEELNSPLHF.

The chain links TRBV5-4 to TRBJ1-1; unclear D gene. With 4 bases removed from V and 7 bases from J, the gap between germline ends came to 11 bases. This CDR3 contains 12 residues. CDR1 is SGHNT, CDR2 YYREEE, per germline (reference sequence). This chain's CDR3 is CASSEQSGEAFF. In DNA, the CDR3 is TGTGCCAGCAGCGAACAGTCAGGTGAAGCTTTCTTT.

The rearrangement joins TRBV9 to TRBJ2-7; 10 bases agree with TRBD1. The V and J ends lost 0 bases and 3 bases, in that order; junction bases with no gene match: 3. Germline-derived CDR1 and CDR2 are SGDLS and YYNGEE. This CDR3 spans 15 amino acids. The CDR3 sequence is CASSVGDRGSYEQYF. Here the CDR3 DNA reads TGTGCCAGCAGCGTAGGGGACAGGGGAAGCTACGAGCAGTACTTC.

The chain links TRBV4-3 to TRBJ2-3; TRBD2 is a possible D gene (5 bases). The germline CDR1 and CDR2 sequences are LGHNA and YSLEER. V lost 3 bases and J lost 5, with 15 bases in between. The CDR3 has 15 amino acids. For the CDR3, the DNA is TGCGCCAGCAGCCAGGGCCCGCGAGGGAAAGATACGCAGTATTTT. The encoded protein is CASSQGPRGKDTQYF.

In this sample, this clone is medium-sized (0.01 to 0.1%). This chain's CDR3 is CASSGADRGETQYF. CDR3 nucleotide sequence: TGTGCCAGCAGCGGAGCGGACAGGGGGGAGACCCAGTACTTC. V gene TRBV7-2 combines with J gene TRBJ2-5; TRBD1 agrees at 10 bases. The V segment lost 5 bases and the J segment 5 bases; nucleotides outside the gene matches: 5. This CDR3 has 14 amino acids. Germline CDR1 and CDR2: SGHTA and FQGNSA.

This rearrangement joins TRBV20-1 to TRBJ1-1; TRBD1 matches 8 bases. The CDR3 consists of 14 residues. CDR1 and CDR2 (germline): DFQATT, SNEGSKA (reference sequence). Unmatched junction bases numbered 6, after V lost 3 bases and J lost 3 bases. The CDR3 spells CSASSATGDTEAFF. CDR3 sequence (DNA): TGCAGTGCTAGTTCGGCGACAGGGGACACTGAAGCTTTCTTT.

V is TRBV11-2 and J is TRBJ2-3; TRBD2 matches 14 bases. This CDR3 spans 16 amino acids. Germline CDR1 SGHAT, CDR2 FQNNGV. The junction had 5 bases not matched to a gene; V was cut back by 8 bases and J by 1 base. The CDR3 coding sequence is TGTGCCAGCCGACTAGCGGGGGGGCTCGGCACAGATACGCAGTATTTT. It yields the protein CASRLAGGLGTDTQYF.

The chain uses TRBV25-1 and TRBJ2-7; D might be TRBD2 (5 bases). Trimming shortened V by 6 bases and J by 7 bases, and 19 bases separated the two germline ends. Germline CDR1 reads MGHDK; CDR2 reads SYGVNS. CDR3 length: 14 amino acids. The DNA for the CDR3 is TGTGCCAGCAGCCATCGCGCGAGGGCTGGGGAGCAGTACTTC. Amino acid sequence: CASSHRARAGEQYF.

The rearrangement links TRBV19 to TRBJ2-2; the D gene is possibly TRBD1 (5 bases). Germline CDR1 and CDR2: LNHDA and SQIVND (reference sequence). V lost 3 bases, J lost 4 bases, and 12 bases lay in between. The CDR3 extends over 15 amino acids. CDR3 bases: TGTGCCAGTAGTATGCCGGCGACAGCCACCGGGGAGCTGTTTTTT. This codes for CASSMPATATGELFF.

This clone was detected once. V and J are TRBV3-1 (or the pseudogene TRBV3-2) and TRBJ1-2, with 11 nucleotides matching TRBD1. This CDR3 is built from 15 residues. V gave up 4 bases and J gave up 2 bases; unmatched junction bases: 3. Looked up from germline, CDR1 is LGHDT and CDR2 is YNNKEL (reference sequence). In DNA form, the CDR3 reads TGTGCCAGCAGCCCGGACAGGGGGCGAAACTATGGCTACACCTTC. Its protein is CASSPDRGRNYGYTF.

The DNA of the CDR3 is TGCGCCAGCAGCCCGGGACTAGCGGGGCACAACACCGGGGAGCTGTTTTTT. Its protein is CASSPGLAGHNTGELFF. The chain employs TRBV5-1 and TRBJ2-2, with 13 bases matching TRBD2. This CDR3 comprises 17 residues. CDR1 SGHRS and CDR2 YFSETQ come from the germline V gene. J gave up 2 bases and V 4 bases, and 5 bases lay outside the gene matches. The full variable domain, rest sourced from reference TRBV5-1 and TRBJ2-2, is KAGVTQTPRYLIKTRGQQVTLSCSPISGHRSVSWYQQTPGQGLQFLFEYFSETQRNKGNFPGRFSGRQFSNSRSEMNVSTLELGDSALYLCASSPGLAGHNTGELFFGEGSRLTVL.

V is TRBV27 and J is TRBJ1-2, with 12 bases lining up with TRBD1. The CDR3 has 14 amino acids. The ends lost 8 bases at V and 8 bases at J; junction bases unmatched: 9. CDR1 MNHEY and CDR2 SMNVEV come from the germline V gene (reference sequence). CDR3 amino acids: CASQPGQGARGYTF. The CDR3 coding sequence is TGTGCCAGCCAACCGGGACAGGGGGCGCGAGGCTACACCTTC.

This clone was seen more than once but under ten times. The chain has TRBV12-5 and TRBJ1-1; no clear D gene. Germline V gene lookup returns CDR1 LGHNT and CDR2 FRNRAP. The CDR3 length is 13 residues. With 2 bases removed from V and 6 bases from J, the gap between germline ends came to 10 bases. The DNA of the CDR3 is TGTGCTAGTGGTTTGCTAGGGAGGTCTGAAGCTTTCTTT. It specifies CASGLLGRSEAFF.

The chain is built from TRBV6-5 and TRBJ2-1; no definite D call. V dropped 7 bases and J dropped 0 bases, with 13 bases sitting between them. CDR1 and CDR2 from the germline V gene are MNHEY and SVGAGI. This CDR3 comprises 15 residues. DNA of the CDR3: TGTGCCAGCAATACTCACTTGAGCTCCTACAATGAGCAGTTCTTC. It translates to CASNTHLSSYNEQFF.

This chain connects TRBV7-2 to TRBJ2-5; TRBD2 matches at 7 bases. This CDR3 comprises 15 residues. V dropped 5 bases and J dropped 2; count of bases not matched to a gene: 8. CDR1 and CDR2 from the germline V gene are SGHTA and FQGNSA. In DNA form, the CDR3 reads TGTGCCAGCAGCCCTCAGGCCGGGGGGCAAGAGACCCAGTACTTC. It translates to CASSPQAGGQETQYF.

V and J are TRBV2 and TRBJ1-4; the D is unclear. The ends were cut back, 3 bases at V and 0 bases at J, with 11 bases in the middle. The CDR3 is made up of 16 amino acids. Per germline, CDR1 SNHLY and CDR2 FYNNEI. In DNA, the CDR3 is TGTGCCAGCAGTGAGCGCGGTAGGCCAACTAATGAAAAACTGTTTTTT. As protein: CASSERGRPTNEKLFF. Supplemented by reference TRBV2 and TRBJ1-4, the full variable domain reads EPEVTQTPSHQVTQMGQEVILRCVPISNHLYFYWYRQILGQKVEFLVSFYNNEISEKSEIFDDQFSVERPDGSNFTLKIRSTKLEDSAMYFCASSERGRPTNEKLFFGSGTQLSVL.

This chain joins TRBV4-3 and TRBJ1-1; the match to TRBD1 covers 11 bases. V trimming: 4 bases; J trimming: 5 bases; junction bases outside the gene matches: 6. This CDR3 region has 15 residues. Germline CDR1 LGHNA, CDR2 YSLEER. The CDR3 loop reads CASSLGTGGSTEAFF. The DNA for the CDR3 is TGCGCCAGCAGCCTCGGGACAGGGGGGTCTACTGAAGCTTTCTTT.

The chain is built from TRBV29-1 and TRBJ2-1, with 8 bases identical to TRBD2. The CDR3 has 16 amino acids. In germline, CDR1 is SQVTM, CDR2 ANQGSEA. The ends lost 2 bases at V and 3 bases at J; junction bases unmatched: 9. CDR3 nucleotide sequence: TGCAGCGTTGAATTGGGTGGCGGGGGGATCTACAATGAGCAGTTCTTC. Translation gives CSVELGGGGIYNEQFF.

V is TRBV10-3 and J is TRBJ1-6, with 9 nucleotides matching TRBD1. The junction had 6 bases not matched to a gene; V was cut back by 2 bases and J by 10 bases. The CDR3 sequence is 15 residues long. Looked up from germline, CDR1 is ENHRY and CDR2 is SYGVKD. CDR3 amino acids: CAISEGDREGSPLHF. DNA of the CDR3: TGTGCCATCAGTGAGGGGGACAGGGAAGGATCACCCCTCCACTTT.

Concerning this clone: One end of the junction varies from germline; a read error may be responsible. This chain uses TRBV6-5 with TRBJ1-2; TRBD1 might be the D (6 bases). The CDR3 is 16 amino acids. Germline assignment: CDR1 MNHEY and CDR2 SVGAGI. The CDR3 DNA reads TGTGCCAGCCGTTATGAACAGGGCTCTTTTTTCTATGGCTACACCTTC. It translates to CASRYEQGSFFYGYTF.

This clone was observed a handful of times. The chain joins TRBV9 to TRBJ2-2; 7 bases line up with TRBD2. The CDR3 is made up of 14 amino acids. The V gene's germline CDR1 is SGDLS and CDR2 YYNGEE. The J segment lost 4 bases and the V segment lost 5 bases, leaving 5 bases of the junction unmatched. CDR3 sequence: CASRQAGSTGELFF. The DNA of the CDR3 is TGTGCCAGCAGGCAAGCGGGGAGCACCGGGGAGCTGTTTTTT.

The V and J genes are TRBV7-2 and TRBJ1-1, with 9 bases that match TRBD1. This CDR3 comprises 15 residues. Germline CDR1 and CDR2: SGHTA and FQGNSA. After removal of 1 base from V and 8 bases from J, the junction contained 8 bases not matched to a gene. The CDR3 nucleotides are TGTGCCAGCAGCTTAGTGGAGGGACAGGGCTCAGAAGCTTTCTTT. It is translated as CASSLVEGQGSEAFF.

The chain couples TRBV27 to TRBJ1-4; D ambiguous. CDR1 is MNHEY and CDR2 is SMNVEV in the germline V gene (reference sequence). Trimming cost V 6 bases and J 2 bases, with 10 bases left between them. The CDR3 extends over 14 amino acids. In nucleotides, the CDR3 is TGTGCCAGCAGCCCTTACGGGACTAATGAAAAACTGTTTTTT. Amino acid sequence: CASSPYGTNEKLFF.

This chain uses TRBV4-2 with TRBJ1-2, with 8 bases fitting TRBD1. Germline values: CDR1 LGHNA, CDR2 YNFKEQ. The J segment lost 5 bases and the V segment lost 3 bases, leaving 8 bases of the junction unmatched. The CDR3 has 15 residues. The CDR3 loop is CASSQAGTGQYGYTF. The DNA for the CDR3 is TGTGCCAGCAGCCAGGCAGGGACAGGCCAATATGGCTACACCTTC.

The chain recombines TRBV7-8 with TRBJ1-1, with D possibly matching TRBD1 (6 bases). This CDR3 contains 13 residues. Deletions cut 5 bases from V and 9 bases from J, with 16 bases between. The V gene's germline CDR1 is SGHVS and CDR2 FQNEAQ. Here the CDR3 reads CASSPRQVFQAFF. The DNA of the CDR3 is TGTGCCAGCAGCCCCAGACAGGTCTTTCAAGCTTTCTTT.

The rearrangement joins TRBV18 to TRBJ2-1; 14 bases are shared with TRBD2. The CDR3 totals 19 residues. Germline CDR1 and CDR2: KGHSH and LQKENI. Germline trimming cut 5 bases from V and 0 bases from J; bases unmatched to any gene: 9. Here the CDR3 reads CASSIRLAGGSSSYNEQFF. The CDR3 DNA is TGTGCCAGCTCAATTCGACTAGCGGGGGGGAGTAGCTCCTACAATGAGCAGTTCTTC.

The J gene is TRBJ1-1, the V gene TRBV7-2; 7 nucleotides agree with TRBD1. CDR3 length: 15 amino acids. The V segment lost 5 bases and the J segment 0 bases; nucleotides outside the gene matches: 6. Germline CDR1 reads SGHTA; CDR2 reads FQGNSA. CDR3 residues: CASSPWTGVNTEAFF. In DNA form, the CDR3 reads TGTGCCAGCAGCCCTTGGACAGGTGTGAACACTGAAGCTTTCTTT.

This clone was seen a few times. The CDR3 reads CARSLIQDEKLFF. The CDR3 DNA is TGTGCCAGAAGCTTGATTCAGGATGAAAAACTGTTTTTT. V usage is TRBV5-3 and J usage is TRBJ1-4; D gene uncertain. TRBV5-3 is an ORF, and what it does is uncertain. The CDR3 has 13 residues. Trimming left V 1 base short and J 6 bases short, with 7 bases between.